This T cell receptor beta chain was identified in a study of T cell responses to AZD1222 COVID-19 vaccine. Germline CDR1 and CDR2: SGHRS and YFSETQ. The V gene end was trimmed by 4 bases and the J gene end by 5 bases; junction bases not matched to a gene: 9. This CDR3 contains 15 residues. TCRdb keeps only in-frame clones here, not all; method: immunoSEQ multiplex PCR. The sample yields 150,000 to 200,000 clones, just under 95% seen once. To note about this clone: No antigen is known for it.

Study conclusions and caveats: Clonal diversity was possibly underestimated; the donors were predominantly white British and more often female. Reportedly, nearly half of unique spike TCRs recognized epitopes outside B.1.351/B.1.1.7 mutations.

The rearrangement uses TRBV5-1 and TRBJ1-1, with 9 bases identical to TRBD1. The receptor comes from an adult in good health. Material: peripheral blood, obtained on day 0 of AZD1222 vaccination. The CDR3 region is CASSPEDRGRTEAFF. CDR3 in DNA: TGCGCCAGCAGCCCGGAGGACAGGGGTAGAACTGAAGCTTTCTTT.